These T cell receptor beta chains were read from a single sample in a study of blood T cell repertoires in COVID-19. The protocol was immunoSEQ multiplex PCR, while the TCRdb copy is restricted to in-frame clones and leaves out a portion. Of hundreds of thousands of clones listed, approximately 83% are singletons. Sequencing used peripheral blood. The receptors come from a woman in her twenties or thirties with COVID-19, enrolled during active disease. The CDR3 runs from the conserved cysteine through the conserved F or W. The D gene is left open where the match is weak. Rows may omit the clone size; those that give it use once, few, many or a size class.

TRBV12-2	TRBJ2-3	15	few	.	TGTGCAAGTCGCTTAGCGGCTCAGGACACAGATACGCAGTATTTT	CASRLAAQDTDTQYF
TRBV5-5	TRBJ1-6	16	.	.	TGTGCCAGCACCCCGACAGGAACCTCCTCTAATTCACCCCTCCACTTT	CASTPTGTSSNSPLHF
TRBV30	TRBJ2-3	17	.	TRBD2	TGTGCCTGGAGTGTACCCCCCCTAGCGGGCGAGGTGGATACGCAGTATTTT	CAWSVPPLAGEVDTQYF
TRBV20-1	TRBJ2-7	11	.	.	TGCAGTGCTAGAGTGGGGGGGCGCTGTTACTTC	CSARVGGRCYF
TRBV9	TRBJ2-2	16	.	TRBD1	TGTGCCAGCAGCGTTAGACAGGGGGCGAACACCGGGGAGCTGTTTTTT	CASSVRQGANTGELFF
TRBV27	TRBJ2-4	15	.	TRBD2	TGTGCCAGCAGTTTATCGACTAGCGGTCAAGGCATTCAGTACTTC	CASSLSTSGQGIQYF
TRBV15	TRBJ2-5	14	.	TRBD2	TGTGCCACCAGTCGGCAGGCGGGGGAAGAGACCCAGTACTTC	CATSRQAGEETQYF
TRBV5-6	TRBJ2-7	13	.	TRBD2	TGTGCCAGCAACCCTAGCGGGAGCTACGAGCAGTACTTC	CASNPSGSYEQYF
TRBV27	TRBJ1-1	14	.	.	TGTGCCAGCAGTTGGTCTTCGGGGAACACTGAAGCTTTCTTT	CASSWSSGNTEAFF
TRBV10-3	TRBJ1-5	14	few	.	TGTGCCATCAGTGAAGGGGTCAACAATCAGCCCCAGCATTTT	CAISEGVNNQPQHF
TRBV28	TRBJ2-7	13	.	.	TGTGCCAGCAGTAAGCTATCCCTGGACGAGCAGTACTTC	CASSKLSLDEQYF
TRBV9	TRBJ1-2	15	few	TRBD1	TGTGCCAGCAGCCCCGGACAGGGGGCGAACTATGGCTACACCTTC	CASSPGQGANYGYTF
TRBV27	TRBJ2-1	15	.	TRBD2	TGTGCCAGCAGTTTACTAGCGGGGAGAGACAATGAGCAGTTCTTC	CASSLLAGRDNEQFF
TRBV19	TRBJ2-2	15	.	TRBD2	TGTGCCAGTAGTCTTCTGACTAGCGGGATCGGGGAGCTGTTTTTT	CASSLLTSGIGELFF
TRBV5-6	TRBJ2-1	15	.	TRBD2	TGTGCCAGCAGCTTTAGCGGGAGGAGATACAATGAGCAGTTCTTC	CASSFSGRRYNEQFF
TRBV7-3	TRBJ2-2	14	.	.	TGTGCCAGCAGCTCGCAGGGAAATGCCGGGGAGCTGTTTTTT	CASSSQGNAGELFF
TRBV25-1	TRBJ1-2	12	few	.	TGTGCCAGCAGTCCTGACTTGTATGGCTACACCTTC	CASSPDLYGYTF
TRBV2	TRBJ2-3	16	once	.	TGTGCCAGCAGTGCCGGACAATCCAGCTTGACAGATACGCAGTATTTT	CASSAGQSSLTDTQYF
TRBV28	TRBJ2-7	15	.	TRBD2	TGTGCCAGCCAATTCGGCGGGGGGGCTGAGTACGAGCAGTACTTC	CASQFGGGAEYEQYF
TRBV19	TRBJ2-7	14	.	TRBD2	TGTGCCAGTAGCGTAGCGGGGGATCTGGTCGAGCAGTACTTC	CASSVAGDLVEQYF
TRBV11-2	TRBJ2-1	17	.	TRBD2	TGTGCCAGCAGCTCCGCGATAGCGGGAAACATCTACAATGAGCAGTTCTTC	CASSSAIAGNIYNEQFF
TRBV11-2	TRBJ2-7	13	once	TRBD1	TGTGCCAGCAGCTTTGACAGGGGCCACGAGCAGTACTTC	CASSFDRGHEQYF
TRBV19	TRBJ2-5	14	.	.	TGTGCCAGTAGACCAGGAACAGCACAAGAGACCCAGTACTTC	CASRPGTAQETQYF
TRBV7-3	TRBJ2-5	13	few	.	TGTGCCAGCAGCTTATTCCCCAAAGAGACCCAGTACTTC	CASSLFPKETQYF
TRBV20-1	TRBJ1-1	11	.	.	TGCAGTGCTAGTCGCGGCGAGACGGCTTTCTTT	CSASRGETAFF
TRBV25-1	TRBJ1-2	14	.	TRBD1	TGTGCCAGCAGTGATCCCGGACAGGGATTTGGCTACACCTTC	CASSDPGQGFGYTF
TRBV3-1/TRBV3-2	TRBJ2-1	16	.	TRBD1	TGTGCCAGCAGCCGGGGACAGGGGAGCTCCTACAATGAGCAGTTCTTC	CASSRGQGSSYNEQFF
TRBV12-3/TRBV12-4	TRBJ2-1	13	.	.	TGTGCCAGCAGTTTTCTACGGTACAATGAGCAGTTCTTC	CASSFLRYNEQFF
TRBV30	TRBJ2-3	13	.	.	TGTGCCTGGAGAGGTCTGGGGCCTGATACGCAGTATTTT	CAWRGLGPDTQYF
TRBV9	TRBJ2-3	19	few	TRBD2	TGTGCCAGCAGCGTAGCTCCCGCGGGAGGGGCGGTACTCACAGATACGCAGTATTTT	CASSVAPAGGAVLTDTQYF
TRBV11-2	TRBJ2-1	17	.	.	TGTGCCAGCAGCTTAGATCCAGGGCCGGGGGTCCGCAATGAGCAGTTCTTC	CASSLDPGPGVRNEQFF
TRBV4-3	TRBJ1-1	16	.	.	TGCGCCAGCAGCCAAGATTGGGAGGGGTTGAACACTGAAGCTTTCTTT	CASSQDWEGLNTEAFF
TRBV9	TRBJ1-4	16	.	TRBD1	TGTGCCAGCTGCACCGGGACAGGGGGCGGTCAGGAAAAACTGTTTTTT	CASCTGTGGGQEKLFF
TRBV4-1	TRBJ2-7	15	.	.	TGCGCCAGCAGCCTGGCTGGGCGTTACTCCTACGAGCAGTACTTC	CASSLAGRYSYEQYF
TRBV6-5	TRBJ2-5	13	.	.	TGTGCCAGCAGTTACCCTACGGGAGAGACCCAGTACTTC	CASSYPTGETQYF
TRBV12-3/TRBV12-4	TRBJ1-2	13	.	.	TGTGCCAGCAAAATACTTGGTCGGTATGGCTACACCTTC	CASKILGRYGYTF
TRBV10-3	TRBJ2-6	18	.	.	TGTGCCATCAGAGCGGGACAGGCCGTGACCTCTGGGGCCAACGTCCTGACTTTC	CAIRAGQAVTSGANVLTF
TRBV19	TRBJ2-7	13	few	.	TGTGCCAGTTCCGGGACTGGCGCCTACGAGCAGTACTTC	CASSGTGAYEQYF
TRBV29-1	TRBJ2-7	11	.	TRBD1	TGCAGCGCCCAGGGGGCGTACGAGCAGTACTTC	CSAQGAYEQYF
TRBV7-3	TRBJ1-4	15	.	.	TGTGCCAGCAGCTTAACCGGGGGTTTAAATGAAAAACTGTTTTTT	CASSLTGGLNEKLFF
TRBV19	TRBJ1-5	15	.	TRBD1	TGTGCCAGTAGTACAGGGGGCGCGGGCAATCAGCCCCAGCATTTT	CASSTGGAGNQPQHF
TRBV5-1	TRBJ2-3	16	.	.	TGCGCCAGCAGCTTGGTACGCGGGATAAGCACAGATACGCAGTATTTT	CASSLVRGISTDTQYF
TRBV30	TRBJ1-1	13	.	TRBD1	TGTGCCTGGAGTGTACGGGACAGGGCCGAAGCTTTCTTT	CAWSVRDRAEAFF
TRBV7-9	TRBJ1-6	14	.	TRBD1	TGTGCCAGCACCGTTGGGACAGGGAAATCACCCCTCCACTTT	CASTVGTGKSPLHF
TRBV5-5	TRBJ2-6	18	.	.	TGTGCCAGCAGCTTTGGCAGGGCCCTTAGCTCTGGGGCCAACGTCCTGACTTTC	CASSFGRALSSGANVLTF
TRBV9	TRBJ2-7	14	.	.	TGTGCCAGCAGCGTAGCTACAGACCCCTACGAGCAGTACTTC	CASSVATDPYEQYF
TRBV7-2	TRBJ1-4	15	.	.	TGTGCCAGCAGCCCCCAGGGTGCAACTAATGAAAAACTGTTTTTT	CASSPQGATNEKLFF
TRBV2	TRBJ2-7	16	.	TRBD2	TGTGCCAGCAGTTCTCAAGTTCTAGCGGGAGAAGGCGAGCAGTACTTC	CASSSQVLAGEGEQYF
TRBV2	TRBJ1-2	13	.	.	TGTGCCAGCAGTGAAGCAAGGGGACTTGGCTACACCTTC	CASSEARGLGYTF
TRBV27	TRBJ2-7	11	.	.	TGTGCCAGCAGGGACTTCTACGAGCAGTACTTC	CASRDFYEQYF
TRBV3-1/TRBV3-2	TRBJ1-1	17	.	.	TGTGCCAGCAGCCAAGGCCTTAGTCTGGGGCCGAACACTGAAGCTTTCTTT	CASSQGLSLGPNTEAFF
TRBV5-1	TRBJ2-1	15	.	TRBD2	TGCGCCAGCAGCGTCCCGGGACTAGCGGGGGGTGAGCAGTTCTTC	CASSVPGLAGGEQFF
TRBV19	TRBJ1-3	14	.	.	TGTGCCAGTAGTAATGGGGCCTCTGGAAACACCATATATTTT	CASSNGASGNTIYF
TRBV6-4	TRBJ2-3	13	few	.	TGTGCCAGCAGTGACTCGCCAGGGGTTACGCAGTATTTT	CASSDSPGVTQYF
TRBV7-8	TRBJ1-2	14	.	.	TGTGCCAGCAGCTCCGAGACATATAACTATGGCTACACCTTC	CASSSETYNYGYTF
TRBV27	TRBJ2-7	15	once	TRBD2	TGTGCCAGCAGGGGGGGGGTAGCGAGCTCCTACGAGCAGTACTTC	CASRGGVASSYEQYF
TRBV10-1	TRBJ1-4	16	.	TRBD1	TGCGCCAGCACGCGGGCAGGGGGCTGGAATAATGAAAAACTGTTTTTT	CASTRAGGWNNEKLFF